The clone carrying this T cell receptor beta chain was picked up a small number of times. Its target is not known. 60 Vbeta and 13 Jbeta primers were used in PCR. The protocol was immunoSEQ multiplex PCR, while the TCRdb copy is restricted to in-frame clones and leaves out a portion. The repertoire has approximately 100,000 clones, 55% to 75% of them found once; the top ten carry under 3%. The germline V gene encodes CDR1 MDHEN and CDR2 SYDVKM. This CDR3 spans 14 amino acids. V was cut by 6 bases and J by 2 bases, with 11 bases left in between. This entry belongs to a study of cytomegalovirus exposure and HLA in healthy donors. Study-wide points: With DRB1 most and HLA-C fewest, TCR association rates differed between HLA loci in a later analysis. A later analysis linked about 17,000 TCR beta sequences to HLA alleles at 0.05 false discovery rate.

The rearrangement joins TRBV28 to TRBJ2-4; tentatively, D is TRBD1 (6 bases). The receptor was derived from a man between 45 and 60 years old in good health and CMV-seronegative. The sample taken for sequencing was PBMCs. The CDR3 here is CASRDTGSKNIQYF. CDR3 DNA: TGTGCCAGCAGGGACACAGGGTCCAAAAACATTCAGTACTTC.